The T cell receptor (beta chain) described here comes from a study of spatial heterogeneity in lung cancer. Study information: Alpha-chain detections were consistently fewer than beta-chain detections among the sequences.

Notes on the study in general: Relative to follow-up, resection was when ubiquitous expanded tumor TCRs appeared more in blood.

Each CDR3 protein is one row after TCRdb ran MiXCR on the 5' RACE reads. The sample lists about 800 distinct CDR3 sequences; about 19% were seen once. This sample's time point: sample taken at primary tumor resection. From tumor, nontumor lung or frozen PBMC, whole RNA was taken unsorted for sequencing. The CDR3 sequence is 14 residues long. The junction had 9 bases not matched to a gene; V was cut back by 6 bases and J by 5 bases. Germline V lookup: CDR1 SQVTM, CDR2 ANQGSEA. By proportion, this clonotype is large. The antigen is unknown. In a library made to pick up alpha chains, this beta chain is a stray read with a size that means little.

V and J are TRBV29-1 and TRBJ2-1, with 8 positions matching TRBD2. Sequencing used PBMCs, obtained at surgery. The sequence derives from a male donor with early-stage non-small cell lung cancer. This CDR3 reads CSVPRAGDNNEQFF. In nucleotides, the CDR3 is TGCAGCGTCCCTCGAGCGGGGGACAACAATGAGCAGTTCTTC.